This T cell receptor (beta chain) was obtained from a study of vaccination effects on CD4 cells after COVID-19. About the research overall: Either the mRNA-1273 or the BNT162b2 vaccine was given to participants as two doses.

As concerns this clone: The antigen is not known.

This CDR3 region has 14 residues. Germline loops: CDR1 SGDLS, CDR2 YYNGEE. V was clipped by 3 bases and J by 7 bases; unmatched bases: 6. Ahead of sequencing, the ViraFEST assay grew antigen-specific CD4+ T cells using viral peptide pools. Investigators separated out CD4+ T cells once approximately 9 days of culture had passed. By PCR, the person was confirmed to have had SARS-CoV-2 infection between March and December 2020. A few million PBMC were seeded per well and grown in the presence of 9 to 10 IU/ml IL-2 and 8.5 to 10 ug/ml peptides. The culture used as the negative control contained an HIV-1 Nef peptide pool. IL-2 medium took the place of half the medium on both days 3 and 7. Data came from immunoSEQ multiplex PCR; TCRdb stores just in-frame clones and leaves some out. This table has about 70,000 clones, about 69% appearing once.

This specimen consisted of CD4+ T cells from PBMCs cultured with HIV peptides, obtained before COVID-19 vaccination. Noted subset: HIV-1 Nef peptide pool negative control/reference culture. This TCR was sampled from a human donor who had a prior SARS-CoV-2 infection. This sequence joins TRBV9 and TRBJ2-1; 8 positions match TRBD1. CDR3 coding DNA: TGTGCCAGCAGCGACGACAGGGGTGGTAATGAGCAGTTCTTC. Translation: CASSDDRGGNEQFF. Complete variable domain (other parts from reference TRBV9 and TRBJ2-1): DSGVTQTPKHLITATGQRVTLRCSPRSGDLSVYWYQQSLDQGLQFLIQYYNGEERAKGNILERFSAQQFPDLHSELNLSSLELGDSALYFCASSDDRGGNEQFFGPGTRLTVL.